Sequencing of this TCR beta chain was carried out in a study of CD8 T cells in Susac syndrome. The CD8+ and CD4+ T cells were negatively isolated, with the TEMRA cells enriched by FACS. The table lists this clonotype with a count of one. Reverse transcription used roughly 0.45 to 1 ug RNA and random hexamers. TCRdb itself ran the immunoSEQ multiplex PCR reads through MiXCR, one entry per CDR3 protein. The sample includes 100,000 or so distinct CDR3 sequences, approximately 95% of them seen just once. CDR1 and CDR2 from the germline V gene are DFQATT and SNEGSKA (reference sequence). The CDR3 totals 11 residues.

This chain connects TRBV20-1 to TRBJ1-1; no reliable D call. The clonotype originates from a human donor with Susac syndrome. The sample consisted of CD8+ T cells from PBMCs. CDR3 region: CSTSTNTEAFF. As DNA, the CDR3 is TGCAGCACGAGCACGAACACTGAAGCTTTCTTT.